Listed below are T cell receptor beta chains from one sample, sequenced in a study of cytomegalovirus exposure and HLA in healthy donors. Only in-frame clones appear in the TCRdb table, and some are missing; sequencing was by immunoSEQ multiplex PCR. The sample lists about 87,000 clones, 65% to 75% occurring once. The material sequenced was PBMCs. The receptor set was obtained from a man under 40 in good health and CMV-seropositive. CDR3s include the opening cysteine and the closing phenylalanine or tryptophan. Fields, in order: clone size, V gene, J gene, D gene, CDR3 DNA, CDR3 protein. The D gene is left open where the match is weak. The listing skips clone size in some rows; elsewhere it reads once, few, many or a size class.

size: -; V: TRBV10-3; J: TRBJ1-2; D: TRBD1; DNA: TGTGCCATCAGTGGGGACAGGGTGAGGTGGAGTGGCTACACCTTC; CDR3: CAISGDRVRWSGYTF
size: once; V: TRBV6-5; J: TRBJ2-7; D: -; DNA: TGTGCCAGCAGTTACTCGACACTAGGCGACTACGAGCAGTACTTC; CDR3: CASSYSTLGDYEQYF
size: -; V: TRBV7-7; J: TRBJ2-7; D: -; DNA: TGTGCTAGCAGCTTAGCACAGTTATCCGAGCAGTACTTC; CDR3: CASSLAQLSEQYF
size: -; V: TRBV6-4; J: TRBJ2-1; D: TRBD2; DNA: TGTGCCAGCAGTGACAGGGAGGGGAATGAGCAGTTCTTC; CDR3: CASSDREGNEQFF
size: few; V: TRBV2; J: TRBJ1-2; D: -; DNA: TGTGCCAGCAGTGATGACACTTATGGCTACACCTTC; CDR3: CASSDDTYGYTF
size: -; V: TRBV7-2; J: TRBJ1-2; D: -; DNA: TGTGCCAGCAGCTTAGAAAGGGACATCGCCTACACCTTC; CDR3: CASSLERDIAYTF
size: few; V: TRBV4-3; J: TRBJ1-1; D: -; DNA: TGCGCCAGCAGCCAGGCGGGCCATGGGAACACTGAAGCTTTCTTT; CDR3: CASSQAGHGNTEAFF
size: -; V: TRBV25-1; J: TRBJ1-1; D: -; DNA: TGTGCCAGCAGTGAAGGCTTGGGAGGCACTGAAGCTTTCTTT; CDR3: CASSEGLGGTEAFF
size: -; V: TRBV6-9; J: TRBJ1-5; D: TRBD1; DNA: TGTGCCAGCAGCCAGGACAGGGAATATCAGCCCCAGCATTTT; CDR3: CASSQDREYQPQHF
size: -; V: TRBV6-5; J: TRBJ1-1; D: -; DNA: TGTGCCAGCAGTTACTTAGGACAGAAGAACACTGAAGCTTTCTTT; CDR3: CASSYLGQKNTEAFF